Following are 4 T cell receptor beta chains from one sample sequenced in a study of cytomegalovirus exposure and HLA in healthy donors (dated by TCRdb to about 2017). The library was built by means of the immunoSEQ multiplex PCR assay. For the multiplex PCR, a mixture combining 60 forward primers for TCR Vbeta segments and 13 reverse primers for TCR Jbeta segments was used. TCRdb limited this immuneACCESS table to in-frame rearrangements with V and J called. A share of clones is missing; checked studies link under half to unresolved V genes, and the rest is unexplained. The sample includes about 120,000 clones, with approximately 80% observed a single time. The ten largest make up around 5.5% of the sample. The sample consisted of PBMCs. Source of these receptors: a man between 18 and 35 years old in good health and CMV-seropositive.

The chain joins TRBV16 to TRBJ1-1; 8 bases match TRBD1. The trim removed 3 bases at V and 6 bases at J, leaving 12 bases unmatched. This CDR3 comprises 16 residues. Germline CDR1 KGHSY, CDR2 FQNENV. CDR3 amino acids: CASSQVSGGLSAEAFF. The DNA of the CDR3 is TGTGCCAGCAGCCAGGTCTCAGGGGGCCTGAGTGCTGAAGCTTTCTTT. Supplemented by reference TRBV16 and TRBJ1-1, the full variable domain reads GEEVAQTPKHLVRGEGQKAKLYCAPIKGHSYVFWYQQVLKNEFKFLISFQNENVFDETGMPKERFSAKCLPNSPCSLEIQATKLEDSAVYFCASSQVSGGLSAEAFFGQGTRLTVV.

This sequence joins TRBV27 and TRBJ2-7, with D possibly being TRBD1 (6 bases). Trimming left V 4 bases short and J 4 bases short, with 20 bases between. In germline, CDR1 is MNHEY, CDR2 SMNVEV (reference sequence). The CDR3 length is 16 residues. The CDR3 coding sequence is TGTGCCAGCAGTTCCCCAGCCCGACAGGCCCCTTACGAGCAGTACTTC. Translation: CASSSPARQAPYEQYF.

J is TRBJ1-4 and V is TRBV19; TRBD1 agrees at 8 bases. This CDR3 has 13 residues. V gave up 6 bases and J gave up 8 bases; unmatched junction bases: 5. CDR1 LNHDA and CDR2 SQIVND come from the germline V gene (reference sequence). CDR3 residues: CASRDRVDEKLFF. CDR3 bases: TGTGCCAGTAGGGACAGGGTTGACGAAAAACTGTTTTTT.

The CDR3 is CASSQADSKAPKYEPAPEAFF. CDR3 DNA: TGCGCCAGCAGCCAGGCGGACAGTAAAGCCCCGAAATACGAACCAGCCCCTGAAGCTTTCTTT. The V gene is TRBV5-1, the J gene TRBJ1-1; D possibly corresponds to TRBD1 (6 bases). Germline values: CDR1 SGHRS, CDR2 YFSETQ. V was trimmed by 4 bases and J by 6 bases, leaving 37 bases between them. The CDR3 spans 21 residues.